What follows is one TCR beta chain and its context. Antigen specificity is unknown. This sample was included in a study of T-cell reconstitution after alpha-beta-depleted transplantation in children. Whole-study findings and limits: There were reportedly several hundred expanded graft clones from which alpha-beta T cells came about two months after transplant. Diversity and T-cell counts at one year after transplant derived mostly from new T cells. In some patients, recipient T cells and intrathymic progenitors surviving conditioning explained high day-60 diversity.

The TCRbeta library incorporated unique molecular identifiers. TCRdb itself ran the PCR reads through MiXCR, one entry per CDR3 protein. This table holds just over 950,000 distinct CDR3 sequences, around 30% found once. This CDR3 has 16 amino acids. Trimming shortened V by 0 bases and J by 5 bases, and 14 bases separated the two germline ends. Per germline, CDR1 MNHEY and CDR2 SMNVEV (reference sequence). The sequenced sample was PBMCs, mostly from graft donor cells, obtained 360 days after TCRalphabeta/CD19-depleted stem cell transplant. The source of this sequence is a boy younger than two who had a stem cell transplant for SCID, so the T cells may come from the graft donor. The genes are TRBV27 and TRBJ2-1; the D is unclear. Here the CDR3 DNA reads TGTGCCAGCAGTTTATCACCCAGCTCTCCCGACAATGAGCAGTTCTTC. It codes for CASSLSPSSPDNEQFF.